This TCR beta chain was captured in a study of CD8+ T cells in alopecia areata. This CDR3 region has 18 residues. The V gene end was trimmed by 0 bases and the J gene end by 1 base; junction bases not matched to a gene: 9. Germline values: CDR1 LGHNA, CDR2 YNFKEQ. The treatment denotes: oral pan-JAK inhibitor, 5-10 mg twice daily. Starting from PBMCs, sorting isolated CD4+ and CD8+ T cells. This clone was observed a handful of times. RNA, once extracted, was reverse transcribed into cDNA for use as the sequencing template. Data came from immunoSEQ multiplex PCR; TCRdb stores just in-frame clones and leaves some out. The table shows approximately 140,000 clones, with about 85% occurring only once.

This chain uses TRBV4-2 with TRBJ2-3, with 8 positions matching TRBD2. The source is a human donor with alopecia areata. The sample here was CD8+ T cells sorted from blood, taken at week 4, from a patient treated with tofacitinib. The chain's CDR3 is CASSQDNGRGDRTDTQYF. The CDR3 nucleotides read TGTGCCAGCAGCCAAGATAACGGGCGGGGGGATCGCACAGATACGCAGTATTTT.